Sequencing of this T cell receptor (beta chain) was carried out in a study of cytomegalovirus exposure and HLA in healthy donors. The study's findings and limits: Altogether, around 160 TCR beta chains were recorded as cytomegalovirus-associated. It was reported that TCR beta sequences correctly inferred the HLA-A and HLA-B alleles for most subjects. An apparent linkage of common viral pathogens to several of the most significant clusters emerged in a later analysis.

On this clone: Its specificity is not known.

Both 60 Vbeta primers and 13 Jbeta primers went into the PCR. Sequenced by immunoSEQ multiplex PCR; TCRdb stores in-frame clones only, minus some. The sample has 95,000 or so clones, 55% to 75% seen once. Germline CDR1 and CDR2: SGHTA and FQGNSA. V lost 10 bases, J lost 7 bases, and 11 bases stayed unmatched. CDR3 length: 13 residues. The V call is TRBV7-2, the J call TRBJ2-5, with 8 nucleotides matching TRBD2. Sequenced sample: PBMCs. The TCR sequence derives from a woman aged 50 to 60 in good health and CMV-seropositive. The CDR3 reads CATGRGGHGTQYF. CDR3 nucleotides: TGTGCCACCGGGAGGGGGGGCCACGGGACCCAGTACTTC.